What follows are 3 T cell receptor beta chains derived from one specimen sequenced in a study of T cells in tuberculosis. TCRdb's table, derived via immunoSEQ multiplex PCR, lists solely in-frame clones and lacks some. In the table there are some 31,000 clones, approximately 85% of which are singletons. Time point given: new active TB diagnosis, blood taken before or within 7 days of starting treatment. Sequences were derived from PBMCs, sampled at tuberculosis diagnosis. The receptors here all came from an adult with tuberculosis.

The chain links TRBV29-1 to TRBJ2-7, with D unclear. V dropped 5 bases and J dropped 1 base, with 9 bases sitting between them. Per the germline V gene, CDR1 is SQVTM and CDR2 is ANQGSEA. The CDR3 length is 12 residues. The CDR3 protein is CSVSPRSYEQYF. CDR3 sequence (DNA): TGCAGCGTTAGCCCGCGTTCCTACGAGCAGTACTTC.

The chain links TRBV28 to TRBJ2-1; tentative D call: TRBD1 (5 bases). V was clipped by 7 bases and J by 9 bases, with 19 bases between them. From germline, CDR1 is MDHEN and CDR2 SYDVKM. The length of the CDR3 is 14 residues. The CDR3 region has the DNA TGTGCCAGCACCGCGTCATCAGGGTCTCTTGAGCAGTTCTTC. Its protein product is CASTASSGSLEQFF.

V usage is TRBV19 and J usage is TRBJ2-2; 7 positions match TRBD1. The CDR3 loop spans 12 amino acids. Trimming removed 10 bases from V and 8 bases from J; junction bases left unmatched: 7. Germline V CDR1 and CDR2: LNHDA, SQIVND (reference sequence). This CDR3 reads CATSGGIGELFF. CDR3 sequence (DNA): TGTGCCACTTCAGGGGGTATTGGGGAGCTGTTTTTT.